The 6 T cell receptor beta chains presented below share a single source sample, sequenced in a study of blood T cell repertoires in COVID-19. Measured with immunoSEQ multiplex PCR; TCRdb has only the in-frame clones, and not every one. This table holds some 150,000 clones, more than 75% found once. Input material: peripheral blood. Receptors originate from a woman aged 50 to 60 with acute or convalescent COVID-19.

V and J are TRBV25-1 and TRBJ1-2; the D gene is possibly TRBD1 (5 bases). Looked up from germline, CDR1 is MGHDK and CDR2 is SYGVNS. Deletions cut 4 bases from V and 6 bases from J, with 18 bases between. The CDR3 is 15 residues long. CDR3 bases: TGTGCCAGCAGTGGTACATCGGAGGGGAAAGATGGCTACACCTTC. Translation gives CASSGTSEGKDGYTF.

This rearrangement joins TRBV11-3 to TRBJ1-1; perhaps TRBD1 as D (6 bases). V was clipped by 6 bases and J by 6 bases, with 17 bases between them. CDR1 and CDR2 (germline): SGHNT, YENEEA. CDR3 size: 14 residues. CDR3 residues: CASRLLDRWAEAFF. The CDR3 nucleotides read TGTGCCAGCAGGCTTTTAGACAGGTGGGCTGAAGCTTTCTTT.

The chain combines TRBV6-5 with TRBJ1-2; D remains ambiguous. The germline V gene encodes CDR1 MNHEY and CDR2 SVGAGI. CDR3 length: 14 amino acids. Trimming took off 0 bases at V and 8 bases at J, with 13 bases between the two ends. The CDR3: CASSYSNGLSGYTF. CDR3 nucleotide sequence: TGTGCCAGCAGTTACTCGAACGGGTTAAGCGGCTACACCTTC.

In this sample, this clone turned up once. V gene TRBV11-3 combines with J gene TRBJ2-1, with 10 bases identical to TRBD2. The CDR3 runs to 17 residues. Losses at the gene ends were 0 bases for V and 2 bases for J; bases not matched to a gene: 4. Germline V gene data show CDR1 as SGHNT and CDR2 as YENEEA. Here the CDR3 reads CASSLESSGGAYNEQFF. DNA for the CDR3: TGTGCCAGCAGCTTAGAGTCTAGCGGGGGTGCCTACAATGAGCAGTTCTTC.

This clone was seen once. The chain joins TRBV18 to TRBJ1-5, with TRBD1 identical over 7 bases. With 6 bases clipped from V and 2 bases from J, the junction kept 13 bases outside the gene matches. CDR3 length: 17 amino acids. The germline V gene has CDR1 KGHSH and CDR2 LQKENI. CDR3 nucleotides: TGTGCCAGCTCGCCTGTCCGTGCCGGGACAGGCAATCAGCCCCAGCATTTT. Protein: CASSPVRAGTGNQPQHF.

This clone showed up just once. This chain joins TRBV12-5 and TRBJ2-1; 11 positions match TRBD1. Germline CDR1 and CDR2: LGHNT and FRNRAP. The CDR3 sequence is 16 residues long. Trimming took 0 bases from V and 6 from J; bases not matched to a gene: 4. The CDR3 nucleotides are TGTGCTAGTGGTTTGGTATTAGGGACAGGGGGCAATGAGCAGTTCTTC. Protein product: CASGLVLGTGGNEQFF.